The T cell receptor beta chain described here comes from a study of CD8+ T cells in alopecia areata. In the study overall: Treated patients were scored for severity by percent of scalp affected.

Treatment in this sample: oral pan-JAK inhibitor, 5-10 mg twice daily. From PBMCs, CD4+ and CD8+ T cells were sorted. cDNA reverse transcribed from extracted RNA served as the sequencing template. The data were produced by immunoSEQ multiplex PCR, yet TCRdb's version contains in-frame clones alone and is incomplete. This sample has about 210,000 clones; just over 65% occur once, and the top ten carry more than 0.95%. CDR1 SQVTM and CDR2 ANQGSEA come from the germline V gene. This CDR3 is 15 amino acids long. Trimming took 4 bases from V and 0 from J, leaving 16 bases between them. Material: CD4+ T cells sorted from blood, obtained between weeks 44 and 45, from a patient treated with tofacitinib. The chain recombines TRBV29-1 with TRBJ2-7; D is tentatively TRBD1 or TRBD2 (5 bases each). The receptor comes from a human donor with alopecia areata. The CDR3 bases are TGCAGCGTTGGCGGTGGGGCAGGGAGCTCCTACGAGCAGTACTTC. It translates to CSVGGGAGSSYEQYF.